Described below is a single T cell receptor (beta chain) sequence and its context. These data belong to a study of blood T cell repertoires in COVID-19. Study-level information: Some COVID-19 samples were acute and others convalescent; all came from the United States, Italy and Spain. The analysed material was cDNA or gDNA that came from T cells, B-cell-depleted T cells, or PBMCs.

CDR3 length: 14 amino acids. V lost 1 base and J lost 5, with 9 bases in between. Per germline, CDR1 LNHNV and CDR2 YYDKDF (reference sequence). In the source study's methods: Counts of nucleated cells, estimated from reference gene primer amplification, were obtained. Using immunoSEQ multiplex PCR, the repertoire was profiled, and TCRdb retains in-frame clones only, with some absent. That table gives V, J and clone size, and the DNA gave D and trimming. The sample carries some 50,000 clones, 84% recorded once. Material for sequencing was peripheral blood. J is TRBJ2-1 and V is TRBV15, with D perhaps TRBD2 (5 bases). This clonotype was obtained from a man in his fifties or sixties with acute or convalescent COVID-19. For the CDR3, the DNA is TGTGCCACCAGCAGAGGGAGCGGAAACAATGAGCAGTTCTTC. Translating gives CATSRGSGNNEQFF. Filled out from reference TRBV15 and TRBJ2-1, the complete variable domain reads DAMVIQNPRYQVTQFGKPVTLSCSQTLNHNVMYWYQQKSSQAPKLLFHYYDKDFNNEADTPDNFQSRRPNTSFCFLDIRSPGLGDTAMYLCATSRGSGNNEQFFGPGTRLTVL.